These T cell receptor beta chains were read from a single sample in a study of T cell responses to AZD1222 COVID-19 vaccine. This table comes from immunoSEQ multiplex PCR, and its TCRdb copy is limited to in-frame clones, with some not included. The repertoire holds about 130,000 clones, more than 70% seen once, with about 4.4% in the top ten. The sequenced sample was peripheral blood, obtained 28 days after the second AZD1222 dose. The receptor set was obtained from an adult who received the AZD1222 COVID-19 vaccine. Each CDR3 is given with its conserved first and last residue. The order of the fields is D gene, J gene, V gene, CDR3 length, CDR3 protein. A D gene is named only where the DNA matches it firmly.

D gene: TRBD1; J gene: TRBJ1-6; V gene: TRBV2; CDR3 length: 15; CDR3 protein: CASSVGQGYNSPLHF
D gene: NA; J gene: TRBJ1-4; V gene: TRBV9; CDR3 length: 15; CDR3 protein: CASSGDSATNEKLFF
D gene: NA; J gene: TRBJ1-1; V gene: TRBV9; CDR3 length: 14; CDR3 protein: CASSVVIQGTEAFF
D gene: NA; J gene: TRBJ1-5; V gene: TRBV5-1; CDR3 length: 15; CDR3 protein: CASSLGTDSNQPQHF
D gene: NA; J gene: TRBJ2-5; V gene: TRBV5-1; CDR3 length: 15; CDR3 protein: CASSLPIGTQETQYF
D gene: NA; J gene: TRBJ2-7; V gene: TRBV7-3; CDR3 length: 14; CDR3 protein: CASSLGSGSYEQYF
D gene: NA; J gene: TRBJ1-3; V gene: TRBV6-1; CDR3 length: 14; CDR3 protein: CASSVAASGNTIYF
D gene: NA; J gene: TRBJ2-6; V gene: TRBV7-3; CDR3 length: 20; CDR3 protein: CASSLSTVVGRGSGANVLTF
D gene: NA; J gene: TRBJ1-5; V gene: TRBV12-3/TRBV12-4; CDR3 length: 12; CDR3 protein: CASSSQIWPQHF
D gene: NA; J gene: TRBJ1-4; V gene: TRBV3-1/TRBV3-2; CDR3 length: 15; CDR3 protein: CASSQRGPRGEKLFF